The 20 T cell receptor beta chains below come from one sample, sequenced in a study of vaccination and CD4 T cells after COVID-19 (dated by TCRdb to about 2022). Libraries were prepared through PCR. TCRdb records Illumina iSeq 100 as the sequencer. DNA from cultured CD4+ T cells was subjected to TCR sequencing with the Oncomine TCR Beta short-read assay at the Johns Hopkins FTIC core. Through fastp at Q25 and MiXCR, TCRdb rebuilt clones from the public reads, retaining in-frame beta chains. Every CDR3 protein is listed once, alongside the most common genes and DNA of its rows. In this sample the table shows around 26,000 distinct CDR3 sequences, about 64% of which occur a single time. The ten largest clonotypes hold less than 6% of the sample. No antigen has been assigned to these receptors. Interpreted using the paper, the treatment or condition label stands for: approximately 9-day PBMC culture with coronavirus spike peptide pools or control peptides (ViraFEST assay).

Source material: CD4+ T cells from blood, cultured in vitro. The receptors stem from a human donor who had recovered from COVID-19.

V is TRBV30 and J is TRBJ1-4; D call uncertain. Germline CDR1 is GTSNPN and CDR2 is SVGIG (reference sequence). The CDR3 sequence is 13 residues long. Trimming pared 2 bases from V and 5 bases from J, leaving 9 bases between. The DNA of the CDR3 is TGTGCCTGGAGTAGGGCCCGAAATGAAAAACTGTTTTTT. Its protein is CAWSRARNEKLFF.

The chain uses TRBV19 and TRBJ1-2; TRBD1 is a possible D gene (6 bases). The CDR3 length is 13 residues. CDR1 and CDR2 from the germline V gene are LNHDA and SQIVND (reference sequence). The V end was cut by 4 bases, the J end by 7 bases, with 13 bases between. The CDR3 nucleotides read TGTGCCAGTAGTAACGACAGGAGGGGTGGCTACACCTTC. Its protein is CASSNDRRGGYTF.

The V and J genes are TRBV6-1 and TRBJ1-5; D gene uncertain. V was pared by 6 bases and J by 3 bases, with 12 bases between. In germline, CDR1 is MNHNS, CDR2 SASEGT. This CDR3 contains 14 residues. The CDR3 region has the DNA TGTGCCAGCAGGGCAGCCATATCCAATCAGCCCCAGCATTTT. Translated, it gives CASRAAISNQPQHF.

This clonotype was detected only a few times. This chain uses TRBV10-3 with TRBJ2-3, with 7 positions matching TRBD1. Germline CDR1 reads ENHRY; CDR2 reads SYGVKD. CDR3 size: 13 residues. Unmatched junction bases numbered 6, after V lost 10 bases and J lost 2 bases. The CDR3 nucleotides are TGTGCCACCAGCCAGGGGGACACAGATACGCAGTATTTT. Its protein product is CATSQGDTDTQYF.

This clonotype has only a few counts. The V and J genes are TRBV20-1 and TRBJ2-5; 7 bases line up with TRBD1. There are 16 residues in the CDR3. With V trimmed by 6 bases and J by 2 bases, 15 bases remained unmatched. CDR1 DFQATT and CDR2 SNEGSKA come from the germline V gene (reference sequence). CDR3 in DNA: TGCAGTGCATTTCGGACAGGTCGGCTGGGGCAAGAGACCCAGTACTTC. It specifies CSAFRTGRLGQETQYF.

This clonotype was found a few times. V usage is TRBV10-1 and J usage is TRBJ1-5; D ambiguous. This CDR3 is built from 10 residues. Germline lookup yields CDR1 WNHNN and CDR2 SYGVQD (reference sequence). The ends were cut back, 11 bases at V and 7 bases at J, with 9 bases in the middle. DNA for the CDR3: TGCGCCGCCGGGAGGCAGCCCCAGCATTTT. This encodes CAAGRQPQHF.

The table lists this clonotype with a few counts. The chain employs TRBV7-8 and TRBJ2-7; maybe TRBD2 (6 bases). Germline CDR1 is SGHVS and CDR2 is FQNEAQ. The CDR3 runs to 16 residues. V was clipped by 1 base and J by 0 bases, with 13 bases between them. The CDR3: CASSLGSLAFSYEQYF. In DNA, the CDR3 is TGTGCCAGCAGCTTAGGGTCCCTAGCGTTCTCCTACGAGCAGTACTTC.

The chain is built from TRBV28 and TRBJ1-5; 10 nucleotides align to TRBD1. The V gene end was trimmed by 6 bases and the J gene end by 7 bases; junction bases not matched to a gene: 15. The CDR3 covers 17 residues. Germline values: CDR1 MDHEN, CDR2 SYDVKM. The CDR3 region is CASRKATGDRGRQPQHF. In nucleotides, the CDR3 is TGTGCCAGCAGGAAAGCCACGGGGGACAGGGGTAGACAGCCCCAGCATTTT. The complete variable domain, with remaining parts taken from reference TRBV28 and TRBJ1-5, reads DVKVTQSSRYLVKRTGEKVFLECVQDMDHENMFWYRQDPGLGLRLIYFSYDVKMKEKGDIPEGYSVSREKKERFSLILESASTNQTSMYLCASRKATGDRGRQPQHFGDGTRLSIL.

The chain has TRBV2 and TRBJ1-2; D call uncertain. This CDR3 comprises 11 residues. V was shortened by 3 bases and J by 13 bases, with 12 bases between the two germline ends. Germline values: CDR1 SNHLY, CDR2 FYNNEI. CDR3 nucleotide sequence: TGTGCCAGCAGTGAGACGGGTTCCGGCACCTTC. As protein: CASSETGSGTF. Complete variable domain (other parts from reference TRBV2 and TRBJ1-2): EPEVTQTPSHQVTQMGQEVILRCVPISNHLYFYWYRQILGQKVEFLVSFYNNEISEKSEIFDDQFSVERPDGSNFTLKIRSTKLEDSAMYFCASSETGSGTFGSGTRLTVV.

J is TRBJ1-6 and V is TRBV20-1; D gene unclear. The CDR3 length is 14 residues. Trimming removed 3 bases from V and 4 bases from J, with 10 bases in between. In germline, CDR1 is DFQATT, CDR2 SNEGSKA (reference sequence). CDR3 in DNA: TGCAGTGCTAGTGTGGAACTGTATAATTCACCCCTCCACTTT. Translation gives CSASVELYNSPLHF.

The CDR3 sequence is CASSLGRTTGNQPQHF. The CDR3 region has the DNA TGTGCCAGCAGTTTAGGGCGGACGACGGGCAATCAGCCCCAGCATTTT. The gene calls are TRBV28 and TRBJ1-5, with no clear D. Germline values: CDR1 MDHEN, CDR2 SYDVKM. CDR3 size: 16 residues. Between the trimmed V and J ends, which lost 2 bases and 2 bases, there was a span of 13 bases.

The chain uses TRBV2 and TRBJ2-7, with D tentatively TRBD1 (6 bases). Per the germline V gene, CDR1 is SNHLY and CDR2 is FYNNEI. This CDR3 has 14 amino acids. V was pared by 6 bases and J by 0 bases, with 12 bases between. CDR3 bases: TGTGCCAGCAGGGGGGCGGGCCTCTCCTACGAGCAGTACTTC. Translation gives CASRGAGLSYEQYF.

The chain combines TRBV20-1 with TRBJ1-2; the D is unclear. The V end lost 3 bases, the J end lost 7 bases, and 12 bases lay between the germline ends. CDR3 length: 12 amino acids. The germline CDR1 and CDR2 sequences are DFQATT and SNEGSKA (reference sequence). The CDR3 DNA follows: TGCAGTGCTAGCCACCCCTTGCCTGGCTACACCTTC. Its protein product is CSASHPLPGYTF.

The chain combines TRBV2 with TRBJ2-3; 9 bases match TRBD2. CDR1 is SNHLY, CDR2 FYNNEI, per germline. V shed 1 base and J 0 bases; nucleotides not matched to a gene: 5. CDR3 length: 17 residues. This CDR3 is CASSEDVTSGSTDTQYF. CDR3 in DNA: TGTGCCAGCAGTGAAGATGTAACTAGCGGGAGCACAGATACGCAGTATTTT. The full variable domain, rest sourced from reference TRBV2 and TRBJ2-3, is EPEVTQTPSHQVTQMGQEVILRCVPISNHLYFYWYRQILGQKVEFLVSFYNNEISEKSEIFDDQFSVERPDGSNFTLKIRSTKLEDSAMYFCASSEDVTSGSTDTQYFGPGTRLTVL.

The chain joins TRBV2 to TRBJ2-7; 9 positions agree with TRBD1. Germline V gene lookup returns CDR1 SNHLY and CDR2 FYNNEI. Trimming cost V 9 bases and J 4 bases; bases outside gene matches: 1. The CDR3 is 11 amino acids. The DNA for the CDR3 is TGTGCCAGGGGACAGGGTTACGAGCAGTACTTC. This codes for CARGQGYEQYF.

The rearrangement uses TRBV21-1 and TRBJ2-5; the table's TRBD1 call for D was not verified on the DNA. TRBV21-1 is a documented pseudogene. The CDR3 consists of 14 residues. The CDR3 bases are TGTGCCAGCTTCCCGGGAGACGAACAAGAGACCCAGTACTTC. Amino acid sequence: CASFPGDEQETQYF.

The CDR3: CASSFLATGRNQPQHF. DNA of the CDR3: TGTGCCAGCAGTTTCTTGGCCACAGGGCGCAATCAGCCCCAGCATTTT. The chain joins TRBV28 to TRBJ1-5; tentatively, D is TRBD1 (6 bases). Trimming removed 3 bases at V and 2 bases at J, with 14 bases between. Germline CDR1 MDHEN, CDR2 SYDVKM. This CDR3 region has 16 residues.

The J gene is TRBJ2-1, the V gene TRBV20-1, with D possibly being TRBD1 or TRBD2 (10 bases each). The V gene's germline CDR1 is DFQATT and CDR2 SNEGSKA (reference sequence). The CDR3 has 19 residues. V was trimmed by 5 bases and J by 3 bases, leaving 29 bases between them. DNA of the CDR3: TGCAGTGCTCGGGACAGGGGAGGGCTAGCGGGAGAAAACTACAATGAGCAGTTCTTC. This sequence encodes CSARDRGGLAGENYNEQFF.

The gene calls are TRBV21-1 and TRBJ2-5; the table names TRBD2, a call not compared with the DNA. TRBV21-1 is listed as a pseudogene. CDR3 length: 17 residues. The CDR3 DNA follows: TGTGCCAGCACCTTAGACGGAGCGGGAGGAGGGCAAGAGACCCAGTACTTC. Amino acid sequence: CASTLDGAGGGQETQYF.

This clonotype was detected only once. This chain connects TRBV27 to TRBJ2-3; tentatively, D is TRBD1 (5 bases). The V end was cut by 3 bases, the J end by 2 bases, with 12 bases between. Germline V gives CDR1 MNHEY, CDR2 SMNVEV (reference sequence). The CDR3 runs 15 residues. Here the CDR3 DNA reads TGTGCCAGCAGTTTCTGGGGCCAAACCACAGATACGCAGTATTTT. It specifies CASSFWGQTTDTQYF.